Listed here is a single T cell receptor (beta chain). CDR3 length equals 15 residues. V shed 8 bases and J shed 0 bases, with 14 bases lying between them. Germline V gene sequence: CDR1 MNHNS, CDR2 SASEGT. Clones were sequenced by immunoSEQ multiplex PCR, and TCRdb holds only the in-frame ones, with some missing. Of about 240,000 clones listed, around nine tenths are singletons. The entry originates in a study of cytomegalovirus exposure and HLA in healthy donors. The chain links TRBV6-1 to TRBJ1-5; no firm D call. Material: PBMCs. The TCR comes from a young man in good health and CMV-seronegative. The CDR3 loop reads CASLPLTYSNQPQHF. CDR3 nucleotide sequence: TGTGCCAGCCTCCCCCTTACTTATAGCAATCAGCCCCAGCATTTT.